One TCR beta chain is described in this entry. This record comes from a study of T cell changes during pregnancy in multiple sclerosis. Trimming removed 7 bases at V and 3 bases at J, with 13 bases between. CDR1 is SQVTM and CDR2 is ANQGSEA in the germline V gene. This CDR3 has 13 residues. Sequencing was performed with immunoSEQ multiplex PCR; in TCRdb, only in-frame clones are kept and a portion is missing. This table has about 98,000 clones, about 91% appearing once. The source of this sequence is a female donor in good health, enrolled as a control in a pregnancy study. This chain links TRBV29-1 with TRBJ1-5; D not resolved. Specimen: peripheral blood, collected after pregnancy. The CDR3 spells CSAQNGNNQPQHF. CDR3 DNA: TGCAGCGCCCAAAATGGCAACAATCAGCCCCAGCATTTT. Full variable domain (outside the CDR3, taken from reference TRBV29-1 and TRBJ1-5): SAVISQKPSRDICQRGTSLTIQCQVDSQVTMMFWYRQQPGQSLTLIATANQGSEATYESGFVIDKFPISRPNLTFSTLTVSNMSPEDSSIYLCSAQNGNNQPQHFGDGTRLSIL.